Detailed here is one T cell receptor (beta chain). Its target is unknown. This specimen comes from a study of cytomegalovirus exposure and HLA in healthy donors. Across the whole study: About 79 million unique TCRs from HLA-typed donors were held in an early data release.

Whole-study findings and limits: In a later analysis, TCR association rates varied by HLA locus: DRB1 most, HLA-C fewest. A missense variant in DCLRE1C was later tied to TCR beta V- and J-gene trimming.

The CDR3 runs to 15 residues. Germline-derived CDR1 and CDR2 are SGHRS and YFSETQ. The junction had 7 bases not matched to a gene; V was cut back by 3 bases and J by 6 bases. PCR primers comprised 60 Vbeta and 13 Jbeta primers. Only in-frame clones appear in the TCRdb table, and some are missing; sequencing was by immunoSEQ multiplex PCR. The table has roughly 140,000 clones, over 75% seen once; the top ten hold about 1.3%. The V call is TRBV5-1, the J call TRBJ2-2, with 8 bases aligning to TRBD1. The TCR originated in a female donor in good health and CMV-seronegative. Sequencing was carried out using PBMCs. The CDR3 bases are TGCGCCAGCAGCTCGGACAGGGCGGGCCCCGGGGAGCTGTTTTTT. Protein: CASSSDRAGPGELFF.